This T cell receptor (beta chain) was profiled in a study of cytomegalovirus exposure and HLA in healthy donors (TCRdb year 2017). Turning to the overall study: According to an earlier analysis of 587 of the donors, roughly 180 million T cells yielded some 110 million unique TCR beta sequences and about 280 Gb of sequence data. Class I and class II HLA loci were covered by the typing at four-digit resolution. In the later analysis, no new phenotypic data were used to find candidate immune exposures; instead, reliance was placed on TCR beta sequences and their occurrence across donors. High-throughput TCR immunosequencing, statistical association of individual TCRs with disease status, and machine learning were combined to predict cytomegalovirus infection status. The study was designed to test whether signatures of past pathogen exposure could be identified by cataloging public T cell receptors. Roughly 5 DR-DQ haplotypes were treated as single units for association and clustering because of strong linkage in the cohort. A later analysis re-analyzed previously published TCR beta repertoires from approximately 700 donors and added high-resolution HLA genotyping to study TCR occurrence patterns. Using immunosequencing, the study profiled T cell repertoires from 550 to 750 subjects and related those repertoires to cytomegalovirus serostatus. Alongside the repertoire data, information on donor age, sex, ethnicity and CMV serostatus was compiled. Every repertoire in the discovery cohort had been generated on one and the same sequencing platform. Roughly 300 gigabases of sequencing data and 75 million to 85 million unique TCR sequences made up an early release that covered 500 to 650 HLA-typed donors. The genetic ancestry cluster associated with self-reported Caucasian donors included 80% to 90% of the roughly 400 genotyped donors. A later genetic analysis used genome-wide SNP genotypes for about 55% of the 666 donors, treating that subset as a discovery cohort. In addition to the first cohort of 650 to 800 subjects, a separate validation cohort of approximately 130 different subjects was used. An earlier analysis of some 500 of the donors applied high-throughput TCR beta sequencing to assess whether each TCR beta V gene segment acted as functional or pseudogenic. Among over 350 genotyped donors of the cohort, an average of 235,054 unique TCR beta nucleotide sequences were sequenced per donor, approximately 20% of them non-productive. Typing coverage varied by locus: roughly 620-640 donors for A, B, C, DRB1 and DQB1; approximately 520 for DQA1; 606 for DPA1; 450 to 480 for DPB1. The full study reports these points: The sequencing pipeline was judged likely to have produced a cluster of highly shared sequence variants as a technical artifact. Compared with equally common non-associated chains, HLA-associated TCR beta chains in a later analysis were more clonally expanded and had lower generation probabilities. In vitro tests confirmed that three of the cytomegalovirus-associated TCR beta chains recognize cytomegalovirus antigens. Linkage disequilibrium might explain the correlated functional status among segregating V segments, but an unknown experimental factor could not be ruled out. In a later analysis, TCR association rates were found to vary across HLA loci, with the most associated TCRs seen for DRB1 alleles and the fewest for HLA-C alleles. A later analysis found that most CMV-associated TCR beta chains appeared HLA-restricted, with HLA associations seemingly driven largely by CMV exposure. In a later genetic analysis, fewer N-insertions in productive TCRs were reported among donors in an Asian-associated ancestry cluster than the roughly 710-donor mean. The 87-base-pair reads could not distinguish some IMGT-functional V segments, including TRBV6-2 and TRBV6-3, so those segments were excluded. Strong co-occurrence of HLA alleles, especially DR and DQ, made assigning TCR associations to individual alleles difficult. A further reported finding was that TCR beta sequences accurately predicted the HLA-A and HLA-B alleles for most subjects in the first cohort. Because counts were too low, 15 to 20 rarely observed V segments, including chromosome 9 orphons, were left out of the earlier analysis of 500 to 750 of the donors. Roughly uniform sequencing depth across donors was assumed in presence/absence analyses, although this assumption may not hold. Immune exposure information for the cohort was limited to CMV serostatus. In a later analysis, over 15,000 TCR beta sequences were associated with specific HLA alleles at a false discovery rate of 0.05. Because HLA typing was unavailable for some donors at each locus, only the typed subset was used in association tests. The authors suggested that the approach could potentially be extended to other disease states and immunological phenotypes. A total of fewer than 200 TCR beta chains were listed by the study as associated with cytomegalovirus. Across donors, most TCR sequences were observed very rarely, whereas some public TCRs were present in many individuals. The classifier was reported to diagnose cytomegalovirus status with high specificity and sensitivity in both the original cohort and the validation cohort. The cohort was sequenced for TCR beta chains only, and without alpha or paired-chain data the features that could be detected were limited. In a later genetic analysis, a missense DCLRE1C variant was associated with V-gene and J-gene trimming of TCR beta chains, and the association was replicated in an independent cohort. In an earlier analysis of approximately 590 of the donors, most TCR beta V segments were observed in productive rearrangements about 87% or about 30% of the time, broadly matching IMGT annotations. According to a later analysis, parvovirus B19, influenza, CMV and Epstein-Barr virus appeared linked to several top co-occurrence clusters.

This clone has only one observation. Its antigen remains undetermined. Base qualities are missing; no much larger clone stands one base away. At the junction V is shortened by 4 bases and J by 0 bases; bases outside the gene matches: 6. The CDR3 numbers 16 residues from cysteine through phenylalanine. The read is trimmed to its CDR3 DNA, 48 bases read in frame from base 1. For CDR1 and CDR2, the germline V gene lists MDHEN and SYDVKM. Library generation was performed with the immunoSEQ multiplex PCR assay. For the multiplex PCR, a mixture combining 60 forward primers for TCR Vbeta segments and 13 reverse primers for TCR Jbeta segments was used. A multiplex PCR assay on genomic DNA amplified the CDR3 region of rearranged TCR beta genes. On the Illumina HiSeq System, the amplified TCR beta libraries were sequenced as 87-base-pair reads. The published analysis was carried out like this. Across the 500 to 750 repertoires, a later analysis counted tens of millions of unique TCR beta chains, 9.5 million to 13 million of which were shared by at least two donors. To remove PCR and sequencing errors, raw reads were error-corrected and collapsed into unique sequences using a nearest-neighbor algorithm that merged closely related sequences. To assign V, D and J gene segments, CDR3 sequences were aligned to IMGT reference sequences. For a sequence to be retained, a match of at least six nucleotides was required to both a V gene segment and a J gene segment. Rearrangements were called productive when the CDR3 lacked stop codons and stayed in frame with V and J; all others were non-productive. CDR3 was defined by IMGT convention, running from the second conserved V-encoded cysteine to the conserved J-encoded phenylalanine. The earlier analysis of 587 of the donors excluded sequences that lacked an unambiguous match to a single V gene segment. In an earlier analysis of a few hundred of the donors, V segments were called functional above 56.7% productive rearrangements and were called segregating when the between-donor standard deviation exceeded 5%. A statistical classification framework was built for diagnosing cytomegalovirus status from the catalog of TCR beta chain sequences. In a later analysis, TCR nucleotide sequences were compared against IMGT/GENE-DB human TR gene sequences so that V and J genes could be assigned. In a later analysis, CDR3 sequences and most-parsimonious VDJ recombination scenarios were assigned using the TCRdist pipeline. In a later analysis, every TCR beta chain was defined by the combination of its CDR3 amino acid sequence and its V-gene family, and reads without a unique V-gene family were dropped. In a later analysis, approximately 590 highly shared, low-generation-probability nucleotide sequences were removed to address suspected cross-contamination and a sequencing artifact. In a later analysis, a clonal expansion index was calculated for each public chain from normalized within-repertoire ranks of inferred template counts. Generation probabilities in a later analysis came from a VDJ recombination model fitted to out-of-frame rearrangements, and those results were checked against IGoR. In a later analysis, TCR-TCR, TCR-HLA and TCR-CMV co-occurrence was scored with hypergeometric tests, and a repertoire-size bias correction was applied to TCR pairs. A later analysis estimated false discovery rates by permuting HLA or CMV assignments 20 times. In a later analysis, co-occurring TCRs were grouped using DBSCAN, and TCRdist sequence similarity was added for clustering within HLA-allele-positive subsets. For co-occurrence clustering, repertoires with fewer than 30,000 or more than 120,000 public chains were excluded, along with about five repertoires with anomalous nucleotide sharing. Imported from immuneACCESS, the table was reduced by TCRdb to in-frame sequences with V and J called. These copies leave out some clones; in studies compared against another copy, an unresolved V gene accounts for under half, and the cause of the remainder is not known. V and J calls and clone size are given by that table; D and trimming were obtained from the DNA. This sample is represented by 150,000 or so clones; approximately 80% of them were singletons. Under 5% of the sample is in the top ten clones.

The cohort comprised more than 550 healthy bone marrow donors. At the time of sampling, every cohort member was nominally healthy, though immune exposures that went unrecorded were likely present. The donor was CMV seropositive and was included in the group of almost 300 seropositive cohort members. A peripheral blood sample was provided by each donor, and peripheral blood mononuclear cells were used for TCR beta sequencing. The Qiagen DNeasy Blood Extraction Kit was used to extract genomic DNA from the blood cell samples. The sequence came from a woman in her forties or fifties in good health and CMV-seropositive. The rearranged chain carries TRBV28 and TRBJ1-1; TRBD1 lines up with 9 middle nucleotides. Sequenced input: PBMCs. The CDR3 corresponds to CASSSGTGSLNTEAFF. At the DNA level, the sequence is TGTGCCAGCAGTTCCGGGACAGGGTCCCTGAACACTGAAGCTTTCTTT.